These T cell receptor beta chains were read from a single sample in a study of blood T cell repertoires in COVID-19. The protocol was immunoSEQ multiplex PCR, while the TCRdb copy is restricted to in-frame clones and leaves out a portion. In the table there are approximately 180,000 clones, about 88% of which are singletons. Sequencing was done on a sample of peripheral blood. The receptors originated from a man aged 35 to 55 with active or convalescent COVID-19. Each CDR3 is given with its conserved first and last residue. D genes are given only for firm matches. Only some rows state a clone size, as once, few, many or a class for expanded clones.

v_gene,j_gene,len,d_gene,abundance,CDR3aa,CDR3nt
TRBV19,TRBJ1-2,15,TRBD1,NA,CASSSQGAANYGYTF,TGTGCCAGTAGTAGTCAGGGGGCCGCTAACTATGGCTACACCTTC
TRBV9,TRBJ2-3,16,TRBD1,NA,CASSASGQGARDTQYF,TGTGCCAGCAGCGCGTCGGGACAGGGGGCGCGAGATACGCAGTATTTT
TRBV6-5,TRBJ1-6,16,NA,NA,CASSYSRVPRDSPLHF,TGTGCCAGCAGTTACTCGAGAGTTCCCCGGGATTCACCCCTCCACTTT
TRBV12-3/TRBV12-4,TRBJ2-7,13,NA,NA,CASSSQAGSEQYF,TGTGCCAGCAGTTCCCAAGCAGGTTCCGAGCAGTACTTC
TRBV5-5,TRBJ2-2,15,TRBD2,NA,CASDLSGVNTGELFF,TGTGCCAGCGACCTTAGCGGGGTTAACACCGGGGAGCTGTTTTTT
TRBV6-5,TRBJ1-2,14,NA,NA,CASSYSGRVGGYTF,TGTGCCAGCAGTTACTCGGGCAGGGTTGGTGGCTACACCTTC
TRBV27,TRBJ1-1,14,NA,NA,CATRSRQGNTEAFF,TGTGCCACTCGTAGTAGGCAGGGGAACACTGAAGCTTTCTTT
TRBV5-4,TRBJ2-1,16,TRBD2,NA,CASSHQREGFYNEQFF,TGTGCCAGCAGCCATCAGCGGGAGGGCTTCTACAATGAGCAGTTCTTC
TRBV2,TRBJ1-2,12,NA,once,CASSETGYGYTF,TGTGCCAGCAGTGAAACAGGCTATGGCTACACCTTC
TRBV2,TRBJ1-1,13,NA,once,CASTRLGYTEAFF,TGTGCCAGCACTCGTCTAGGCTATACTGAAGCTTTCTTT
TRBV5-8,TRBJ1-2,16,NA,NA,CASSFGITIVDYGYTF,TGTGCCAGCAGTTTCGGGATTACAATTGTAGACTATGGCTACACCTTC
TRBV19,TRBJ1-2,13,NA,NA,CASRGGGRYGYTF,TGTGCCAGTAGAGGGGGGGGGCGATATGGCTACACCTTC
TRBV28,TRBJ2-7,12,NA,NA,CASRESSYEQYF,TGTGCCAGCCGGGAGAGCTCCTACGAGCAGTACTTC
TRBV2,TRBJ1-6,15,NA,few,CASSEAARVGSPLHF,TGTGCCAGCAGTGAAGCGGCCAGGGTGGGATCACCCCTCCACTTT
TRBV19,TRBJ2-7,13,TRBD1,NA,CASSYAGGYEQYF,TGTGCCAGTAGTTATGCAGGGGGCTACGAGCAGTACTTC
TRBV2,TRBJ2-7,14,TRBD1,NA,CASRTGQSSYEQYF,TGTGCCAGCAGGACGGGACAGTCCTCCTACGAGCAGTACTTC
TRBV6-5,TRBJ1-1,12,TRBD1,once,CASSRDRGEAFF,TGTGCCAGCAGCCGCGACAGGGGGGAAGCTTTCTTT
TRBV6-5,TRBJ1-6,13,NA,NA,CASRLRDNSPLHF,TGTGCCAGCAGACTCAGGGATAATTCACCCCTCCACTTT
TRBV5-1,TRBJ1-6,15,NA,NA,CASSLGLLSNSPLHF,TGCGCCAGCAGCTTAGGACTGCTATCTAATTCACCCCTCCACTTT
TRBV7-9,TRBJ2-1,15,TRBD2,NA,CASSFTGGSYNEQFF,TGTGCCAGCAGCTTCACGGGGGGGTCCTACAATGAGCAGTTCTTC
TRBV11-2,TRBJ2-2,15,NA,NA,CASSFTGANTGELFF,TGTGCCAGCAGCTTTACAGGTGCGAACACCGGGGAGCTGTTTTTT
TRBV6-1,TRBJ2-2,13,NA,NA,CASSSTVTGELFF,TGTGCCAGCAGTTCGACAGTCACCGGGGAGCTGTTTTTT
TRBV28,TRBJ2-7,14,TRBD1,NA,CASRYRQGPYEQYF,TGTGCCAGCAGGTATAGACAGGGCCCCTACGAGCAGTACTTC
TRBV7-9,TRBJ2-1,15,TRBD2,NA,CASSLQAGVDNEQFF,TGTGCCAGCAGCTTGCAAGCGGGAGTGGACAATGAGCAGTTCTTC
TRBV7-2,TRBJ1-2,16,TRBD1,NA,CASSSTRTGGNYGYTF,TGTGCCAGCAGCTCGACTAGGACAGGGGGCAACTATGGCTACACCTTC
TRBV5-1,TRBJ1-6,14,NA,NA,CASSLGANNSPLHF,TGCGCCAGCAGCTTGGGTGCTAACAATTCACCCCTCCACTTT
TRBV27,TRBJ2-3,16,NA,NA,CASSLSASLTRDTQYF,TGTGCCAGCAGTTTATCGGCTAGCTTAACCAGAGATACGCAGTATTTT